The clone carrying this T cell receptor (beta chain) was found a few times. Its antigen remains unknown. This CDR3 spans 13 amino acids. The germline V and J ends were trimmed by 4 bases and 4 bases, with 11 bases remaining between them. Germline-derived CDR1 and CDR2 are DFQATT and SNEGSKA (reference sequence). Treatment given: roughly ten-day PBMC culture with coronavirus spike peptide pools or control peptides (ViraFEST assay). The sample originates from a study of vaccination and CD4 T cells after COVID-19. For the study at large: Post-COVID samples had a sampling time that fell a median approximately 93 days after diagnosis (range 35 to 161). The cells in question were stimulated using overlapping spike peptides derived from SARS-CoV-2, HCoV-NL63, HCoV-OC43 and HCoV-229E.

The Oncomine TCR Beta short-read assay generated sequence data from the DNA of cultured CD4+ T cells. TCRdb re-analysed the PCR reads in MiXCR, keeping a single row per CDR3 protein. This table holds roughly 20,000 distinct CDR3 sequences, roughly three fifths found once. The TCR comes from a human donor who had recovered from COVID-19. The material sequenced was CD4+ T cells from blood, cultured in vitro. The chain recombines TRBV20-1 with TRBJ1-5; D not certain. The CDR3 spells CSATGRVNQPQHF. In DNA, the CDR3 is TGCAGTGCTACCGGGCGTGTGAATCAGCCCCAGCATTTT.